This T cell receptor (beta chain) appears in the sequencing data of a study of T cells after yellow fever vaccination. A single record per CDR3 protein comes from TCRdb applying MiXCR to the 5' RACE reads. Here the sample spans 500,000 to 650,000 distinct CDR3 sequences, around an eighth being singletons. The CDR3 runs to 14 residues. Germline assignment: CDR1 SQVTM and CDR2 ANQGSEA. Trimming removed 4 bases at V and 3 bases at J, with 14 bases between. The sequences come from PBMCs, collected on the day of the yellow fever booster vaccination. V gene TRBV29-1 combines with J gene TRBJ2-3, with D perhaps TRBD2 (6 bases). The clonotype comes from a man aged 25 to 40 who received the YFV17D yellow fever vaccine. CDR3 protein: CSVVAVAGTDTQYF. The CDR3 DNA reads TGCAGCGTTGTGGCCGTGGCGGGAACAGATACGCAGTATTTT.